The clone carrying this TCR beta chain was recorded a few times. The record originates from a study of cytotoxic CD8 clonotypes in ibrutinib-treated CLL. CDR1 and CDR2 from the germline V gene are MNHEY and SMNVEV (reference sequence). The CDR3 loop spans 15 amino acids. Trimming left V 2 bases short and J 0 bases short, with 7 bases between. TCRdb keeps only in-frame clones here, not all; method: immunoSEQ multiplex PCR. The profile shows roughly 180,000 clones, over 60% of them singletons. The chain employs TRBV27 and TRBJ2-2; D not certain. The receptor was derived from a human donor with chronic lymphocytic leukemia. Sequences were derived from PBMCs, sampled after 24 months of ibrutinib treatment. In DNA, the CDR3 is TGTGCCAGCAGTTTACTCCCTACGAACACCGGGGAGCTGTTTTTT. Its translation is CASSLLPTNTGELFF.